This T cell receptor beta chain came from a study of blood T cell repertoires in COVID-19 (dated by TCRdb to 2020 to 2022). With regard to the full study: Samples covering the acute and convalescent phases of COVID-19 were provided by collaborators in the United States, Italy and Spain. The prospective study material was composed of cDNA or gDNA derived from T cells, B-cell-depleted T cells, or PBMCs. Deeply sampled blood TCRbeta repertoires from subjects exposed to, actively infected with, or recovered from COVID-19 were included in the dataset. A freely available public database, intended as a resource for researchers studying the immune response to SARS-CoV-2, is where the repertoires were released. Samples were obtained from the ongoing ImmuneRACE study (first 160 participants) and from 1,254 subjects provided by 6 global collaborators. Nearly every sample came with metadata listing a de-identified subject ID, COVID-19 status, age in years and sex. Where available, HLA class I and class II types were obtained from metadata supplied by the sample provider rather than from assay-based typing.

Broad study findings and their caveats: How much clinical and demographic metadata was included differed by source and by participant, and the metadata was provided uncurated.

Concerning this clone itself: It has no known antigen specificity. Base qualities are not recorded, but no much larger clone differs from it by a single base.

The immunoSEQ Assay, a bias-controlled multiplex PCR, was used to amplify TCRbeta CDR3 regions from genomic DNA. In the paper's pipeline: Nucleated cell counts per sample were estimated from amplification of reference gene primers within the assay. To quantify the absolute abundance of each unique TCRbeta CDR3 rearrangement, sequence reads were collapsed and filtered. Productive Simpson clonality was computed per sample as the square root of Simpson's diversity index over productive rearrangements. Imported from immuneACCESS, the table was reduced by TCRdb to in-frame sequences with V and J called. These copies leave out some clones; in studies compared against another copy, an unresolved V gene accounts for under half, and the cause of the remainder is not known. Clone size and the V and J calls come from that table; the DNA yielded D and trimming. In this sample the table shows about 380,000 clones, approximately 77% of which occur a single time. The top ten constitute more than 1% of the sample.

Each collaborating institution followed its own protocols to collect whole blood in K2EDTA tubes. For TCRbeta analysis, collaborators shipped samples in one of three forms: frozen whole blood, isolated PBMCs, or DNA extracted from either of those sample types. The receptor was derived from a human donor with acute or convalescent COVID-19. The donor label of this sample is uncertain. The sequenced sample was peripheral blood.

At the DNA level, the sequence is TGTGCCAGCAGTTCCACAGGCAGTCAGACTGAAGCTTTCTTT. Protein translation: CASSSTGSQTEAFF. The receptor chain draws on TRBV6-5 and TRBJ1-1; a tentative D match to TRBD1 spans 5 bases. The germline V gene yields MNHEY for CDR1 and SVGAGI for CDR2. The trim is 4 bases for V and 5 bases for J, with a gap of 14 bases between the germline ends. There are 14 amino acids in the CDR3, from cysteine to phenylalanine inclusive. Of all the DNA, just the CDR3 is kept, 42 bases in frame from base 1.